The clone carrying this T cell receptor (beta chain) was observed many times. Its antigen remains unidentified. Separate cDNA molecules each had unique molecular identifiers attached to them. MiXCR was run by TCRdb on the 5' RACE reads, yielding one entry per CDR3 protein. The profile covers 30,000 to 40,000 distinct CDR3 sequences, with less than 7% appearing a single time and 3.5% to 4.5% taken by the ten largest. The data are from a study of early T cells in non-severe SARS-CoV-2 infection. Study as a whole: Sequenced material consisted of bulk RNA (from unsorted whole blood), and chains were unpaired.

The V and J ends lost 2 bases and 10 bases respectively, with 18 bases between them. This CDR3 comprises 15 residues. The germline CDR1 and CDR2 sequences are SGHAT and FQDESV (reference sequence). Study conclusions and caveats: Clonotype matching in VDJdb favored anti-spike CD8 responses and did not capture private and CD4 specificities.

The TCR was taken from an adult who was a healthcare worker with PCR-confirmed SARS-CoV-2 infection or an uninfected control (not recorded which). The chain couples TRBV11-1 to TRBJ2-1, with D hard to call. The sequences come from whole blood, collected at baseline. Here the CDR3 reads CASSLLTGPRGEQFF. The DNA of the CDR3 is TGTGCCAGCAGCTTACTAACGGGCCCCCGAGGAGAGCAGTTCTTC.